What follows is one T cell receptor (beta chain) and its context. This record belongs to a study of blood T cell repertoires in COVID-19. Study as a whole: Spain, Italy and the United States supplied samples that represented acute and convalescent COVID-19.

The authors' processing: Nucleated cell number was recorded as an estimate derived from reference gene primer amplification. Profiling relied on immunoSEQ multiplex PCR, and the TCRdb table lists in-frame clones only, not all of them. Clone size and V and J calls were adopted from that table, with D and trimming inferred from the DNA. The table has some 190,000 clones, around 82% seen once; the top ten hold roughly a tenth. This CDR3 region has 15 residues. In germline, CDR1 is MDHEN, CDR2 SYDVKM. With V trimmed by 6 bases and J by 6 bases, 11 bases remained unmatched. The material sequenced was peripheral blood. This TCR derives from a woman of 80 years or more with active or convalescent COVID-19. The V gene is TRBV28, the J gene TRBJ2-7; 10 positions agree with TRBD1. CDR3 nucleotides: TGTGCCAGCAGCAATTCCGGGACAGGGGCCTCCGAGCAGTACTTC. Translation: CASSNSGTGASEQYF.